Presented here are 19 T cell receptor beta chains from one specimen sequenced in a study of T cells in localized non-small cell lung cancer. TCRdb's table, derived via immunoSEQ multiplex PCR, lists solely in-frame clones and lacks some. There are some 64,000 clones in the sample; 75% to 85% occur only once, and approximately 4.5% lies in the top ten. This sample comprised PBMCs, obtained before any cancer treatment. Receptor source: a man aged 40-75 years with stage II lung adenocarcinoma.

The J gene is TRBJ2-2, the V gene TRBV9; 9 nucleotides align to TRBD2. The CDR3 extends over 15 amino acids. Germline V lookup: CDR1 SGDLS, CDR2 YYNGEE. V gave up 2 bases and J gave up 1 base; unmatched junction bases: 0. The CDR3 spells CASSVSGRNTGELFF. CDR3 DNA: TGTGCCAGCAGCGTTAGCGGGAGGAACACCGGGGAGCTGTTTTTT.

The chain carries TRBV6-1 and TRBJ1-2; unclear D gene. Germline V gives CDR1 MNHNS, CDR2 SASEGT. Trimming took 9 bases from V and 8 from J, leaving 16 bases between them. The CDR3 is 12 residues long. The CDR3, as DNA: TGTGCCAGTGGTCCGCCCGTGGAGGGCTACACCTTC. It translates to CASGPPVEGYTF.

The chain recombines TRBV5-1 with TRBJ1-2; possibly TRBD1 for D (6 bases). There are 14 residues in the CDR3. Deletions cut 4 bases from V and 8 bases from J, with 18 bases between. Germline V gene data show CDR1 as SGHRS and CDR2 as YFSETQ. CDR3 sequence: CASSPLPGEGGYTF. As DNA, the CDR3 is TGCGCCAGCAGCCCGTTACCAGGGGAAGGCGGCTACACCTTC.

Here the CDR3 reads CASSLGQGRNQPQHF. Here the CDR3 DNA reads TGTGCCAGCAGCTTGGGACAGGGTAGAAATCAGCCCCAGCATTTT. The chain employs TRBV5-5 and TRBJ1-5; 7 bases are a match to TRBD1. The CDR3 contains 15 residues. The junction had 4 bases not matched to a gene; V was cut back by 0 bases and J by 4 bases. The germline CDR1 and CDR2 sequences are SGHKS and YYEKEE (reference sequence).

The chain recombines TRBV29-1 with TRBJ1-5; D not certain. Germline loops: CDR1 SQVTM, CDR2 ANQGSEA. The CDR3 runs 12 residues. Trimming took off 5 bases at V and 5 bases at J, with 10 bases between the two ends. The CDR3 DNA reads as TGCAGCGTTCTCGTCCGAGATCAGCCCCAGCATTTT. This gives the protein CSVLVRDQPQHF.

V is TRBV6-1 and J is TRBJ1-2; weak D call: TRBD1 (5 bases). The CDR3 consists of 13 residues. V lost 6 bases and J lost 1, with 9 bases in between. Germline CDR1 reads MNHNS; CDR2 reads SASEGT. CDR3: CASRTGVNYGYTF. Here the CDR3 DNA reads TGTGCCAGCAGGACGGGGGTTAACTATGGCTACACCTTC.

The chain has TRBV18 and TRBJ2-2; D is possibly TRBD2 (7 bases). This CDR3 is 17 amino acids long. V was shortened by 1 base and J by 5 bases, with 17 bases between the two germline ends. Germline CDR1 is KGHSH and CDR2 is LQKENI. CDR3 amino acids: CASSPRSGGARTGELFF. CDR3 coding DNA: TGTGCCAGCTCACCACGTTCGGGGGGCGCGAGGACCGGGGAGCTGTTTTTT.

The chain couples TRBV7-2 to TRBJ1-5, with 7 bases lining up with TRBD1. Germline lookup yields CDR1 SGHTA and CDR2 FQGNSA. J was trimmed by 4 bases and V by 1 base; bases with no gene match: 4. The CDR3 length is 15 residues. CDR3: CASSLGGQLNQPQHF. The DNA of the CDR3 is TGTGCCAGCAGCTTAGGGGGACAGCTAAATCAGCCCCAGCATTTT.

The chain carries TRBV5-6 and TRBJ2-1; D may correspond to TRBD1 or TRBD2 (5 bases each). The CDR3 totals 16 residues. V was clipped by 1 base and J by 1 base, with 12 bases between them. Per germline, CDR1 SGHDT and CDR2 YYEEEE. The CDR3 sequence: CASSLFGGPSYNEQFF. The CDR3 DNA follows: TGTGCCAGCAGCTTGTTTGGGGGACCGTCCTACAATGAGCAGTTCTTC.

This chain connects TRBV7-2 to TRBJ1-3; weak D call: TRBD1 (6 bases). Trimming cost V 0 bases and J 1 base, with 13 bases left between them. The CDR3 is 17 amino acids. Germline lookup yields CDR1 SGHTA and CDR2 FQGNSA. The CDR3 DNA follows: TGTGCCAGCAGCTTAGCTTCCGGCAGGGGTTCTGGAAACACCATATATTTT. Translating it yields CASSLASGRGSGNTIYF. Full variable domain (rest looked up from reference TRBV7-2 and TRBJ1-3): GAGVSQSPSNKVTEKGKDVELRCDPISGHTALYWYRQSLGQGLEFLIYFQGNSAPDKSGLPSDRFSAERTGGSVSTLTIQRTQQEDSAVYLCASSLASGRGSGNTIYFGEGSWLTVV.

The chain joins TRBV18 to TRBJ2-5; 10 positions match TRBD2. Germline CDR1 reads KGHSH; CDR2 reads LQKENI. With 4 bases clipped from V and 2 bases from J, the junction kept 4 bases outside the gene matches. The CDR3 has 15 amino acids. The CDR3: CASSRTSGMQETQYF. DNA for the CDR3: TGTGCCAGCTCACGGACTAGCGGCATGCAAGAGACCCAGTACTTC. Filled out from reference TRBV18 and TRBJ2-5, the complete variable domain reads NAGVMQNPRHLVRRRGQEARLRCSPMKGHSHVYWYRQLPEEGLKFMVYLQKENIIDESGMPKERFSAEFPKEGPSILRIQQVVRGDSAAYFCASSRTSGMQETQYFGPGTRLLVL.

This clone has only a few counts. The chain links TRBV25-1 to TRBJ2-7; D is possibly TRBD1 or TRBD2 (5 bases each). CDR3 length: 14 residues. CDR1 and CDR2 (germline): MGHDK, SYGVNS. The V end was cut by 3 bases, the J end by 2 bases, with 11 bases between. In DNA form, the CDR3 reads TGTGCCAGCAGTGATTACGGGGCCACCTACGAGCAGTACTTC. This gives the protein CASSDYGATYEQYF.

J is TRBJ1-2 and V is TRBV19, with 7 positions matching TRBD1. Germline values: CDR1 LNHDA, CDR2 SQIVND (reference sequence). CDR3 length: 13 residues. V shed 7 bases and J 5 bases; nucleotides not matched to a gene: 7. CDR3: CASKYRGGYGYTF. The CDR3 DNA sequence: TGTGCCAGTAAATACAGGGGCGGGTATGGCTACACCTTC.

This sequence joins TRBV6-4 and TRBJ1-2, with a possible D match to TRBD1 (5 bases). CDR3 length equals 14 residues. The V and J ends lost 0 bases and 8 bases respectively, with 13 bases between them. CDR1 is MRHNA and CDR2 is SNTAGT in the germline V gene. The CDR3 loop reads CASSDSTGVGGYTF. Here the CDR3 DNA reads TGTGCCAGCAGTGACTCGACGGGGGTTGGCGGCTACACCTTC.

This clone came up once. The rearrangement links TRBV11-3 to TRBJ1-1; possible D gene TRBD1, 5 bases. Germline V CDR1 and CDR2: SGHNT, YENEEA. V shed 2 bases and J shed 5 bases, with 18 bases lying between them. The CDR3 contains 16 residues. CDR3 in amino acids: CASSLNGAVGETEAFF. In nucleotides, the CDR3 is TGTGCCAGCAGCTTAAATGGGGCTGTAGGGGAAACTGAAGCTTTCTTT.

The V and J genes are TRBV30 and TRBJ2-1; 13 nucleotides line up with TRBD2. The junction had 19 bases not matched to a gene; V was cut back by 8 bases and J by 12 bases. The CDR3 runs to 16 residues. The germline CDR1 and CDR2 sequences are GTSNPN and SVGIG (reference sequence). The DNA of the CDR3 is TGTGCCGGAGCCAGATCCGGACTAGCGGGGGTCGGTGGGCAGTTCTTC. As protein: CAGARSGLAGVGGQFF.

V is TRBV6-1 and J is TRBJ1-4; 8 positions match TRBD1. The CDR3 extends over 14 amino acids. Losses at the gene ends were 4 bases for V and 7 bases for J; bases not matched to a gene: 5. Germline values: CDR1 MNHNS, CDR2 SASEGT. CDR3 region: CASSAGQVGEKLFF. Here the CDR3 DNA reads TGTGCCAGCAGTGCGGGACAGGTGGGTGAAAAACTGTTTTTT.

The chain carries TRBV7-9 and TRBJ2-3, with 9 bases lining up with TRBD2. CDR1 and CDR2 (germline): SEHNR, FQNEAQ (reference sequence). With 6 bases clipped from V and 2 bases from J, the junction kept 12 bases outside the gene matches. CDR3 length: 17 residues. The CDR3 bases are TGTGCCAGCAGTATAAGTACGACTAGCGGAATCACAGATACGCAGTATTTT. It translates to CASSISTTSGITDTQYF. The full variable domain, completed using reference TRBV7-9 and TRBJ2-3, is DTGVSQNPRHKITKRGQNVTFRCDPISEHNRLYWYRQTLGQGPEFLTYFQNEAQLEKSRLLSDRFSAERPKGSFSTLEIQRTEQGDSAMYLCASSISTTSGITDTQYFGPGTRLTVL.

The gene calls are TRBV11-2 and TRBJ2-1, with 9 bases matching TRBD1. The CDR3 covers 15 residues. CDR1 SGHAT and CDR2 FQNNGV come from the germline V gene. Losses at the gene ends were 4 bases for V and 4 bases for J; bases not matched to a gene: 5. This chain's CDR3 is CASSSGTGIYNEQFF. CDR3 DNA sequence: TGTGCCAGCAGCTCCGGGACAGGGATATACAATGAGCAGTTCTTC.